The 15 T cell receptor beta chains below were found in one sample sequenced in a study of shared T cell receptors in the human thymus. This table comes from immunoSEQ multiplex PCR, and its TCRdb copy is limited to in-frame clones, with some not included. In the table there are some 700,000 clones, roughly 90% of which are singletons. These data were also reused for a study on human thymus T cells.

The sample taken for sequencing was thymocytes. Receptors originate from a boy in the first two years of life with a congenital heart defect.

The chain joins TRBV4-2 to TRBJ2-7; D remains unclear. The CDR3 is 15 residues long. V was shortened by 1 base and J by 0 bases, with 10 bases between the two germline ends. Looked up from germline, CDR1 is LGHNA and CDR2 is YNFKEQ. CDR3: CASSQVRRNSYEQYF. The CDR3 DNA reads TGTGCCAGCAGCCAAGTACGGCGGAACTCCTACGAGCAGTACTTC.

This rearrangement joins TRBV6-5 to TRBJ2-5; D might be TRBD2 (5 bases). The J call may be in error: the DNA end matches TRBJ2-7 better. Germline V gene sequence: CDR1 MNHEY, CDR2 SVGAGI. This CDR3 is 14 amino acids long. CDR3 sequence: CASSYHRRSYEQYF. CDR3 bases: TGTGCCAGCAGTTACCACCGGAGGTCCTACGAGCAGTACTTC.

The DNA for the CDR3 is TGCGCCAGCAGCCAAGGGGGGGGAGAGACCCAGTACTTC. It specifies CASSQGGGETQYF. This chain links TRBV4-1 with TRBJ2-5, with TRBD2 matching 7 bases. Germline lookup yields CDR1 MGHRA and CDR2 YSYEKL. CDR3 length equals 13 residues. The V and J ends lost 1 base and 4 bases, in that order; junction bases with no gene match: 0.

This clone was recorded once. This chain links TRBV7-9 with TRBJ2-7; D possibly corresponds to TRBD1 (5 bases). The CDR3 sequence is 13 residues long. From germline, CDR1 is SEHNR and CDR2 FQNEAQ (reference sequence). Deletions cut 3 bases from V and 2 bases from J, with 8 bases between. CDR3 DNA: TGTGCCAGCAGCTTCACAGGAGCCTACGAGCAGTACTTC. Amino acids: CASSFTGAYEQYF.

A single count supports this clone. The chain uses TRBV10-3 and TRBJ2-7; 7 bases fit TRBD1. CDR1 is ENHRY and CDR2 is SYGVKD in the germline V gene. Trimming at V came to 0 bases and at J to 2 bases, leaving 7 bases not matched to a gene. The CDR3 runs 16 residues. This CDR3 reads CAISESKDRTTYEQYF. In DNA, the CDR3 is TGTGCCATCAGTGAGTCTAAGGACAGGACCACCTACGAGCAGTACTTC.

The sample holds one count of this clone. This rearrangement joins TRBV4-1 to TRBJ1-4; 7 bases align to TRBD1. CDR3 length: 17 amino acids. Trimming took 1 base from V and 5 from J; bases not matched to a gene: 10. CDR1 MGHRA and CDR2 YSYEKL come from the germline V gene. DNA of the CDR3: TGCGCCAGCAGCCAAGGGGGGGAAGGGGGCGCGAATGAAAAACTGTTTTTT. It translates to CASSQGGEGGANEKLFF.

This chain links TRBV10-3 with TRBJ2-5, with TRBD2 matching 9 bases. CDR3 length: 18 residues. V shed 0 bases, J shed 7 bases, and the junction held 15 bases outside the gene matches. Germline lookup yields CDR1 ENHRY and CDR2 SYGVKD. The CDR3 DNA is TGTGCCATCAGTGAGTCGATAAGGGGGTTAGCGGGAGAGACGACCCAGTACTTC. As protein: CAISESIRGLAGETTQYF.

This sequence joins TRBV2 and TRBJ1-1; weak D call: TRBD1 (6 bases). Germline CDR1 is SNHLY and CDR2 is FYNNEI. The germline V and J ends were trimmed by 5 bases and 11 bases, with 21 bases remaining between them. CDR3 length equals 14 residues. The CDR3 bases are TGTGCCAGCAGTTATTTCCAGGGGCCTCGAGTTGCTTTCTTT. Translating gives CASSYFQGPRVAFF.

This chain joins TRBV28 and TRBJ2-5, with TRBD1 as a possible D gene (6 bases). The germline V gene has CDR1 MDHEN and CDR2 SYDVKM. The CDR3 loop spans 14 amino acids. Between the trimmed V and J ends, which lost 6 bases and 5 bases, there was a span of 16 bases. CDR3 amino acids: CASRGMGAAETQYF. The CDR3 DNA follows: TGTGCCAGCAGGGGTATGGGGGCGGCGGAGACCCAGTACTTC.

The V and J genes are TRBV6-1 and TRBJ1-4; 10 bases align to TRBD1. This CDR3 contains 15 residues. Trimming cost V 2 bases and J 8 bases; bases outside gene matches: 5. CDR1 MNHNS and CDR2 SASEGT come from the germline V gene. DNA for the CDR3: TGTGCCAGCAGTGAATGGGACAGGGGAGGGGAAAAACTGTTTTTT. Translating gives CASSEWDRGGEKLFF.

The chain is built from TRBV4-1 and TRBJ2-3; perhaps TRBD2 as D (6 bases). The CDR3 totals 14 residues. The germline V gene encodes CDR1 MGHRA and CDR2 YSYEKL. V lost 4 bases and J lost 6, with 14 bases in between. The CDR3 here is CASSRGTPGDTQYF. The DNA of the CDR3 is TGCGCCAGCAGCCGCGGGACTCCCGGGGATACGCAGTATTTT.

This chain joins TRBV7-2 and TRBJ2-4; 8 nucleotides match TRBD1. Losses at the gene ends were 5 bases for V and 8 bases for J; bases not matched to a gene: 2. CDR3 size: 12 residues. CDR1 is SGHTA, CDR2 FQGNSA, per germline. Written as DNA, the CDR3 is TGTGCCAGCAGCCCGACAGGGGACATTCAGTACTTC. Amino acids: CASSPTGDIQYF.

The CDR3 DNA follows: TGCGCCAGCAGCTTGGAGGTAGCGGGATTTGCTGATACGCAGTATTTT. Translation gives CASSLEVAGFADTQYF. The V call is TRBV5-1, the J call TRBJ2-3; the match to TRBD2 covers 8 bases. The CDR3 spans 16 residues. J lost 6 bases, V lost 0 bases, and 9 bases had no gene match. Germline lookup yields CDR1 SGHRS and CDR2 YFSETQ.

The chain combines TRBV27 with TRBJ1-5; D perhaps matches TRBD1 (5 bases). The CDR3 has 15 amino acids. Looked up from germline, CDR1 is MNHEY and CDR2 is SMNVEV (reference sequence). V lost 5 bases to trimming and J lost 0 bases, with 11 bases between them. The CDR3 reads CASSPGHYSNQPQHF. CDR3 sequence (DNA): TGTGCCAGCAGTCCCGGACACTATAGCAATCAGCCCCAGCATTTT.

V usage is TRBV29-1 and J usage is TRBJ2-2, with D possibly being TRBD2 (5 bases). The germline CDR1 and CDR2 sequences are SQVTM and ANQGSEA. V shed 1 base and J shed 1 base, with 7 bases lying between them. CDR3 length equals 14 residues. The CDR3: CSVEGRWNTGELFF. The DNA of the CDR3 is TGCAGCGTTGAAGGGAGGTGGAACACCGGGGAGCTGTTTTTT.